One and the same sample provided the 27 T cell receptor beta chains below, sequenced in a study of STAT5B mutations in CD4+ large granular lymphocyte leukemia. This table comes from immunoSEQ multiplex PCR, and its TCRdb copy is limited to in-frame clones, with some not included. This sample has around 30,000 clones, with roughly 82% found just once. Sequenced: CD4+ T cells from blood buffy coats. These receptors originate from a human donor in good health.

This chain uses TRBV25-1 with TRBJ1-1; tentative D call: TRBD1 (5 bases). In germline, CDR1 is MGHDK, CDR2 SYGVNS. The ends were cut back, 1 base at V and 10 bases at J, with 13 bases in the middle. The CDR3 consists of 13 residues. The CDR3 bases are TGTGCCAGCAGTGAATCAGGGTCCTCGCGAGCTTTCTTT. Encoded protein: CASSESGSSRAFF.

The chain uses TRBV19 and TRBJ1-5; maybe TRBD1 (5 bases). The V gene's germline CDR1 is LNHDA and CDR2 SQIVND (reference sequence). CDR3 length: 16 residues. Between the trimmed V and J ends, which lost 1 base and 3 bases, there was a span of 13 bases. CDR3 DNA: TGTGCCAGTAGTATAGGGCAGGGCTCCCACAATCAGCCCCAGCATTTT. It yields the protein CASSIGQGSHNQPQHF.

The chain carries TRBV6-4 and TRBJ2-2, with TRBD2 matching 10 bases. V lost 6 bases and J lost 4; bases outside the gene matches: 8. Germline values: CDR1 MRHNA, CDR2 SNTAGT. This CDR3 comprises 16 residues. CDR3: CASRVSSGRATGELFF. CDR3 nucleotides: TGTGCCAGCAGAGTATCTAGCGGGAGAGCCACCGGGGAGCTGTTTTTT.

J is TRBJ1-2 and V is TRBV2; 10 bases line up with TRBD1. CDR1 and CDR2 (germline): SNHLY, FYNNEI. This CDR3 is built from 14 residues. V was pared by 5 bases and J by 8 bases, with 8 bases of the junction left unmatched. This chain's CDR3 is CASSFDRGLEGYTF. The CDR3 DNA reads as TGTGCCAGCAGTTTCGACAGGGGGCTGGAAGGCTACACCTTC.

This clone was observed a single time. V is TRBV2 and J is TRBJ2-7; tentatively, D is TRBD1 (5 bases). Germline V gene sequence: CDR1 SNHLY, CDR2 FYNNEI. With 4 bases removed from V and 6 bases from J, the gap between germline ends came to 10 bases. The CDR3 contains 12 residues. Here the CDR3 reads CASSVVGAEQYF. CDR3 coding DNA: TGTGCCAGCAGTGTGGTAGGGGCCGAGCAGTACTTC.

V is TRBV6-6 and J is TRBJ1-4; 11 nucleotides agree with TRBD1. The CDR3 loop spans 15 amino acids. V trimming: 5 bases; J trimming: 5 bases; junction bases outside the gene matches: 4. From germline, CDR1 is MNHNY and CDR2 SVGAGI (reference sequence). The CDR3 DNA reads TGTGCCAGCAGTCCCCGGGACAGGGGGAATGAAAAACTGTTTTTT. Amino acids: CASSPRDRGNEKLFF.

The chain uses TRBV15 and TRBJ2-1; D is possibly TRBD1 (5 bases). Germline lookup yields CDR1 LNHNV and CDR2 YYDKDF (reference sequence). This CDR3 has 15 amino acids. The V end lost 1 base, the J end lost 3 bases, and 10 bases lay between the germline ends. The DNA for the CDR3 is TGTGCCACCAGCAGAGTTAGCAGGGACTACAATGAGCAGTTCTTC. This encodes CATSRVSRDYNEQFF. The whole variable domain, remainder taken from reference TRBV15 and TRBJ2-1, is DAMVIQNPRYQVTQFGKPVTLSCSQTLNHNVMYWYQQKSSQAPKLLFHYYDKDFNNEADTPDNFQSRRPNTSFCFLDIRSPGLGDTAMYLCATSRVSRDYNEQFFGPGTRLTVL.

The chain is built from TRBV5-1 and TRBJ1-2; 10 nucleotides line up with TRBD1. Trimming removed 4 bases from V and 3 bases from J; junction bases left unmatched: 9. CDR3 length equals 16 residues. Per germline, CDR1 SGHRS and CDR2 YFSETQ. The CDR3 bases are TGCGCCAGCAGCCCGAGACAGGGGGCTGGCGACTATGGCTACACCTTC. Its translation is CASSPRQGAGDYGYTF. Using reference TRBV5-1 and TRBJ1-2 for the parts outside the CDR3, the full variable domain is KAGVTQTPRYLIKTRGQQVTLSCSPISGHRSVSWYQQTPGQGLQFLFEYFSETQRNKGNFPGRFSGRQFSNSRSEMNVSTLELGDSALYLCASSPRQGAGDYGYTFGSGTRLTVV.

The V gene is TRBV6-4, the J gene TRBJ1-2; D gene ambiguous. CDR3 length equals 13 residues. Germline CDR1 MRHNA, CDR2 SNTAGT. V was trimmed by 5 bases and J by 4 bases, leaving 11 bases between them. In nucleotides, the CDR3 is TGTGCCAGCAGTCATGGACTTAGCTATGGCTACACCTTC. Translation: CASSHGLSYGYTF.

V gene TRBV6-5 combines with J gene TRBJ1-2, with unresolved D. V lost 5 bases and J 7 bases, leaving 17 bases between the germline ends. CDR3 length equals 14 residues. Looked up from germline, CDR1 is MNHEY and CDR2 is SVGAGI. The CDR3 DNA is TGTGCCAGCAGTCGCGAGGCGCTTGAGGGTGGCTACACCTTC. Its translation: CASSREALEGGYTF.

The rearrangement links TRBV5-1 to TRBJ2-1, with 9 bases fitting TRBD1. Germline CDR1 SGHRS, CDR2 YFSETQ. After removal of 5 bases from V and 0 bases from J, the junction contained 6 bases not matched to a gene. This CDR3 region has 16 residues. CDR3 DNA: TGCGCCAGCAGGGTAAACAGGGGGCTCTCCTACAATGAGCAGTTCTTC. This codes for CASRVNRGLSYNEQFF.

The chain couples TRBV4-1 to TRBJ1-2; perhaps TRBD1 as D (5 bases). The length of the CDR3 is 14 residues. With 4 bases removed from V and 8 bases from J, the gap between germline ends came to 17 bases. Looked up from germline, CDR1 is MGHRA and CDR2 is YSYEKL. CDR3 coding DNA: TGCGCCAGCAGCCCCTCCCGGGGCCCTGGCGGCTACACCTTC. Translated, it gives CASSPSRGPGGYTF.

The CDR3 loop is CASSPGSRNTEAFF. The CDR3 coding sequence is TGTGCCAGCAGCCCCGGCTCCAGGAACACTGAAGCTTTCTTT. The chain couples TRBV9 to TRBJ1-1; D ambiguous. The CDR3 contains 14 residues. V was trimmed by 4 bases and J by 1 base, leaving 11 bases between them. Germline loops: CDR1 SGDLS, CDR2 YYNGEE.

This clone was seen more than once but under ten times. This chain connects TRBV2 to TRBJ2-7, with D maybe TRBD1 (6 bases). The V gene's germline CDR1 is SNHLY and CDR2 FYNNEI. The CDR3 runs 14 residues. Trimming took 6 bases from V and 7 from J, leaving 19 bases between them. CDR3 bases: TGTGCCAGCAGGCCCGGTTCACAGGGCAGGGAGCAGTACTTC. Amino acids: CASRPGSQGREQYF.

This clone was seen more than once but under ten times. The chain has TRBV4-1 and TRBJ1-1; no firm D call. V shed 1 base and J shed 5 bases, with 8 bases lying between them. Germline CDR1 and CDR2: MGHRA and YSYEKL. This CDR3 contains 13 residues. The CDR3 protein is CASSQVLGTEAFF. For the CDR3, the DNA is TGCGCCAGCAGCCAAGTATTGGGGACTGAAGCTTTCTTT.

V gene TRBV19 combines with J gene TRBJ1-4, with 9 bases fitting TRBD1. The CDR3 loop spans 17 amino acids. The germline V gene encodes CDR1 LNHDA and CDR2 SQIVND (reference sequence). The V and J ends lost 6 bases and 0 bases, in that order; junction bases with no gene match: 8. CDR3 in amino acids: CASSGTGTGPTNEKLFF. The CDR3 DNA follows: TGTGCCAGTAGCGGAACCGGGACAGGGCCAACTAATGAAAAACTGTTTTTT.

This chain's CDR3 is CASSLGGQGWFF. DNA for the CDR3: TGTGCCAGCAGCTTAGGCGGGCAGGGTTGGTTCTTC. V is TRBV7-9 and J is TRBJ2-1; TRBD1 or TRBD2 may be the D gene (5 bases each). Germline V gene data show CDR1 as SEHNR and CDR2 as FQNEAQ (reference sequence). This CDR3 has 12 amino acids. V lost 1 base, J lost 15 bases, and 13 bases lay in between.

This chain links TRBV27 with TRBJ1-1; possibly TRBD1 for D (5 bases). V was shortened by 5 bases and J by 1 base, with 14 bases between the two germline ends. Germline V lookup: CDR1 MNHEY, CDR2 SMNVEV (reference sequence). The CDR3 extends over 15 amino acids. CDR3 in amino acids: CASSPGRVRNTEAFF. CDR3 bases: TGTGCCAGCAGTCCGGGACGGGTCAGGAACACTGAAGCTTTCTTT.

The rearrangement joins TRBV5-5 to TRBJ1-2, with D possibly TRBD1 on 6 matching bases. This CDR3 contains 15 residues. Germline CDR1 reads SGHKS; CDR2 reads YYEKEE (reference sequence). Trimming took 0 bases from V and 8 from J, leaving 17 bases between them. In DNA form, the CDR3 reads TGTGCCAGCAGCTTGGGGTCACAGGGCAGTGACGGCTACACCTTC. This translates into CASSLGSQGSDGYTF.

This clone was counted only a few times. The chain joins TRBV30 to TRBJ2-7; D is ambiguous. The germline V and J ends were trimmed by 5 bases and 0 bases, with 5 bases remaining between them. The CDR3 consists of 11 residues. Germline loops: CDR1 GTSNPN, CDR2 SVGIG (reference sequence). CDR3 sequence (DNA): TGTGCCTGGTCCCTCTCCTACGAGCAGTACTTC. It specifies CAWSLSYEQYF. Variable domain in full (rest from reference TRBV30 and TRBJ2-7): SQTIHQWPATLVQPVGSPLSLECTVEGTSNPNLYWYRQAAGRGLQLLFYSVGIGQISSEVPQNLSASRPQDRQFILSSKKLLLSDSGFYLCAWSLSYEQYFGPGTRLTVT.

The V call is TRBV30, the J call TRBJ1-1; D remains ambiguous. Trimming stripped 3 bases from V and 8 bases from J, with 16 bases between. Germline V CDR1 and CDR2: GTSNPN, SVGIG (reference sequence). The CDR3 totals 13 residues. The CDR3 nucleotides read TGTGCCTGGAGCCCCCACTCGGGAGGGGAAGCTTTCTTT. Protein product: CAWSPHSGGEAFF.

This chain joins TRBV10-2 and TRBJ1-5; the D is unclear. The ends were cut back, 3 bases at V and 1 base at J, with 4 bases in the middle. The CDR3 is 13 amino acids. Germline CDR1 reads WSHSY; CDR2 reads SAAADI. The CDR3 region is CASSDGSNQPQHF. For the CDR3, the DNA is TGCGCCAGCAGTGACGGGAGCAATCAGCCCCAGCATTTT.

This clone has a handful of counts. The J gene is TRBJ2-7, the V gene TRBV11-2; D uncertain. Germline CDR1 is SGHAT and CDR2 is FQNNGV. The CDR3 is 11 residues long. V lost 4 bases and J lost 2, with 3 bases in between. The DNA of the CDR3 is TGTGCCAGCAGCTCTGCCTACGAGCAGTACTTC. Translated, it gives CASSSAYEQYF.

The rearrangement joins TRBV9 to TRBJ2-7; 10 bases align to TRBD1. The germline gives CDR1 SGDLS, CDR2 YYNGEE. The trim removed 0 bases at V and 5 bases at J, leaving 8 bases unmatched. CDR3 size: 16 residues. In DNA, the CDR3 is TGTGCCAGCAGCGTAGATTCGGGACAGGGGACCCACGAGCAGTACTTC. Protein product: CASSVDSGQGTHEQYF.

V gene TRBV12-5 combines with J gene TRBJ1-1; possibly TRBD1 for D (5 bases). The ends were cut back, 6 bases at V and 4 bases at J, with 18 bases in the middle. The CDR3 is 15 residues long. CDR1 and CDR2 (germline): LGHNT, FRNRAP. The CDR3 spells CASGLLGGGRTEAFF. DNA of the CDR3: TGTGCTAGTGGCCTGCTCGGCGGGGGTCGCACTGAAGCTTTCTTT.

The J gene is TRBJ2-7, the V gene TRBV27; D unclear. V shed 1 base and J shed 3 bases, with 7 bases lying between them. Germline V CDR1 and CDR2: MNHEY, SMNVEV (reference sequence). The CDR3 totals 13 residues. CDR3 residues: CASSLYPLYEQYF. Written as DNA, the CDR3 is TGTGCCAGCAGTTTATACCCCCTCTACGAGCAGTACTTC.

The CDR3 loop is CASSSTRGAYEQYF. In DNA, the CDR3 is TGTGCCAGCAGCTCAACCAGGGGGGCCTACGAGCAGTACTTC. This chain uses TRBV11-2 with TRBJ2-7, with D perhaps TRBD1 (7 bases). Germline V gene sequence: CDR1 SGHAT, CDR2 FQNNGV. This CDR3 region has 14 residues. The ends were cut back, 4 bases at V and 2 bases at J, with 12 bases in the middle.